A selection of T cell receptor beta chains follows, all from one sample in a study of blood T cell repertoires in COVID-19. Using immunoSEQ multiplex PCR, the repertoire was profiled, and TCRdb retains in-frame clones only, with some absent. The sample consists of approximately 160,000 clones, about 86% of them appearing once. Source material: PBMCs or T cells enriched from blood (not recorded which). The receptors originated from a woman aged 45-65 years in a cohort exposed to, infected with or recovered from COVID-19 (not recorded which). CDR3s include the opening cysteine and the closing phenylalanine or tryptophan. The order of the fields is J gene, D gene, V gene, clone size, CDR3 protein, CDR3 DNA. D genes are given only for firm matches. The size entry is marked missing in some rows and otherwise reads once, few, many or a size class.

>TRBJ1-1|NA|TRBV6-1|NA
CASSEHTNTEAFF
TGTGCCAGCAGTGAACACACGAACACTGAAGCTTTCTTT
>TRBJ1-5|TRBD1|TRBV24-1|few
CATSDRTGNFNQPQHF
TGTGCCACCAGTGACCGGACAGGAAATTTTAATCAGCCCCAGCATTTT
>TRBJ2-1|NA|TRBV15|NA
CATSRDRRDEQFF
TGTGCCACCAGCAGAGATCGAAGAGATGAGCAGTTCTTC
>TRBJ1-1|TRBD1|TRBV5-1|NA
CASSWDAGGNTEAFF
TGCGCCAGCAGCTGGGATGCAGGGGGGAACACTGAAGCTTTCTTT
>TRBJ2-1|NA|TRBV3-1/TRBV3-2|NA
CASSAPLAVSYNEQFF
TGTGCCAGCAGCGCCCCACTAGCCGTCTCCTACAATGAGCAGTTCTTC
>TRBJ2-1|NA|TRBV11-2|NA
CASSLAGTSNEQFF
TGTGCCAGCAGCTTAGCCGGCACTAGCAATGAGCAGTTCTTC
>TRBJ2-1|TRBD2|TRBV7-8|NA
CASSFGSGSGNEQFF
TGTGCCAGCAGCTTCGGTAGCGGGAGTGGCAATGAGCAGTTCTTC
>TRBJ2-3|TRBD2|TRBV27|NA
CASSSPSGGVPDTQYF
TGTGCCAGCAGTTCCCCTAGCGGGGGGGTTCCAGATACGCAGTATTTT
>TRBJ2-7|TRBD1|TRBV13|NA
CASSTRDRHYEQYF
TGTGCCAGCAGCACCAGGGACAGACACTACGAGCAGTACTTC
>TRBJ1-1|NA|TRBV5-4|NA
CASSLRTQMNTEAFF
TGTGCCAGCAGCCTCCGGACACAGATGAACACTGAAGCTTTCTTT
>TRBJ2-7|TRBD2|TRBV5-5|NA
CASSSTEAGVSYEQYF
TGTGCCAGCAGCTCCACCGAAGCGGGAGTATCCTACGAGCAGTACTTC
>TRBJ2-2|NA|TRBV7-8|NA
CASSLRLDVSPGELFF
TGTGCCAGCAGCCTCAGACTAGATGTGTCCCCCGGGGAGCTGTTTTTT
>TRBJ1-6|NA|TRBV30|NA
CAWKGRDNNSPLHF
TGTGCCTGGAAGGGCCGGGATAATAATTCACCCCTCCACTTT
>TRBJ2-1|NA|TRBV6-5|NA
CASSYSVSSYNEQFF
TGTGCCAGCAGTTACTCCGTTAGCTCCTACAATGAGCAGTTCTTC
>TRBJ2-7|TRBD1|TRBV28|NA
CASQMTGVYGQYF
TGTGCCAGCCAGATGACAGGGGTCTATGGGCAGTACTTC
>TRBJ2-1|NA|TRBV9|NA
CASSVVAGAASYNEQFF
TGTGCCAGCAGCGTAGTGGCGGGGGCTGCCTCCTACAATGAGCAGTTCTTC
>TRBJ2-7|NA|TRBV12-3/TRBV12-4|few
CASSLYYEQYF
TGTGCCAGCAGTCTTTACTACGAGCAGTACTTC
>TRBJ1-1|NA|TRBV5-4|NA
CASSLQGMNTEAFF
TGTGCCAGCAGCTTACAGGGCATGAACACTGAAGCTTTCTTT
>TRBJ2-3|TRBD2|TRBV11-3|NA
CASSPGLAGGHTTDTQYF
TGTGCCAGCAGCCCGGGACTAGCGGGAGGGCATACCACAGATACGCAGTATTTT
>TRBJ1-2|TRBD1|TRBV6-5|NA
CASSSSRQGVTF
TGTGCCAGCAGTTCCTCACGACAGGGCGTCACCTTC
>TRBJ1-2|TRBD1|TRBV28|NA
CASYLQGALGYTF
TGTGCCAGCTACCTACAGGGGGCGCTAGGCTACACCTTC